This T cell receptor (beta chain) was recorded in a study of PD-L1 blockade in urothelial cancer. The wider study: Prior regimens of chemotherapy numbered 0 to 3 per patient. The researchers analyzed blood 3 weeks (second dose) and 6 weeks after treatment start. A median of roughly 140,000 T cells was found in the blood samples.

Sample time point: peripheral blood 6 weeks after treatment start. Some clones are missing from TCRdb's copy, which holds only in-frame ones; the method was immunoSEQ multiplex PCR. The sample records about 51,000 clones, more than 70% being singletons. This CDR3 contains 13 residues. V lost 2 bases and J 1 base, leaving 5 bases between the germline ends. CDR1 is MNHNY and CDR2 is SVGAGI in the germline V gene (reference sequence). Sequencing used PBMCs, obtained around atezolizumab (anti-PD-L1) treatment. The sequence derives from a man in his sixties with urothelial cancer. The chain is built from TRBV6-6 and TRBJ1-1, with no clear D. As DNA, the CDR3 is TGTGCCAGCAGTTACATCTCGAACACTGAAGCTTTCTTT. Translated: CASSYISNTEAFF.